This T cell receptor beta chain was sequenced for a study of blood T cell repertoires in COVID-19. Study at large: The United States, Italy and Spain supplied acute and convalescent COVID-19 samples. Nucleic acid was either cDNA or gDNA, and it came from T cells, B-cell-depleted T cells, or PBMCs.

As originally analysed: Amplification of reference gene primers was used by the study to estimate nucleated cell counts. Sequencing was performed with immunoSEQ multiplex PCR; in TCRdb, only in-frame clones are kept and a portion is missing. Clonal size and the V and J genes are those of that table, whereas D and trimming came from the DNA. The repertoire holds fewer than 300,000 clones, with roughly 84% as singletons. Enrolment of Seattle patients took place during active infection, and they were followed longitudinally. The sequencing sample was made of peripheral blood. The origin of this receptor is a human donor with COVID-19, enrolled during active disease. The donor label of this sample is uncertain.

The CDR3: CASRPTGGSYGYTF. CDR3 DNA: TGTGCCAGCAGACCGACAGGGGGGAGCTATGGCTACACCTTC. J is TRBJ1-2 and V is TRBV27; 9 bases align to TRBD1. CDR3 length: 14 residues. Trimming took 6 bases from V and 4 from J; bases not matched to a gene: 6. CDR1 is MNHEY, CDR2 SMNVEV, per germline (reference sequence).